These 4 T cell receptor beta chains came from one sample sequenced in a study of Ad26.COV2.S vaccination and SARS-CoV-2 variants. Sample treatment: around 19 received Ad26.COV2.S at low or high dose, single or two shots; about five received placebo; per-sample allocation not given. Sample collection was performed on day 63 after the first vaccine or placebo injection. Sequencing used immunoSEQ multiplex PCR; TCRdb keeps in-frame clones, though not all of them. The repertoire holds around 380,000 clones, with approximately 90% as singletons. Source: peripheral blood, taken in a trial of Ad26.COV2.S vaccine versus placebo. The receptors were gathered from a person aged 18-60 years who received the Ad26.COV2.S COVID-19 vaccine or a placebo.

V and J are TRBV5-1 and TRBJ1-1, with 11 bases that match TRBD1. Germline CDR1 and CDR2: SGHRS and YFSETQ. The CDR3 is 18 amino acids. J lost 5 bases, V lost 0 bases, and 12 bases had no gene match. For the CDR3, the DNA is TGCGCCAGCAGCTTGGCCACTCGGACAGGGGGCGCAGGGACTGAAGCTTTCTTT. Amino acid sequence: CASSLATRTGGAGTEAFF.

The J gene is TRBJ2-3, the V gene TRBV6-2 or TRBV6-3, with TRBD1 matching 9 bases. Germline V gene sequence: CDR1 MNHEY, CDR2 SVGEGT. Trimming at V came to 2 bases and at J to 8 bases, leaving 26 bases not matched to a gene. The length of the CDR3 is 21 residues. CDR3 nucleotide sequence: TGTGCCAGCAGTTACCCGCTTCCGGGACAGGGAGTAGGTAGAAGGGTCACTACGCAGTATTTT. Amino acid sequence: CASSYPLPGQGVGRRVTTQYF.

CDR3 bases: TGTGCCAGCAGTCCGGCGGGAGCAGGGGACGAGCAGTACTTC. It yields the protein CASSPAGAGDEQYF. The V call is TRBV6-5, the J call TRBJ2-7; D perhaps matches TRBD2 (7 bases). Trimming stripped 5 bases from V and 5 bases from J, with 16 bases between. The germline gives CDR1 MNHEY, CDR2 SVGAGI. CDR3 length: 14 amino acids.

As DNA, the CDR3 is TGTGCCTGGAGTGCCTGGGACGAGCAGTACTTC. Translation gives CAWSAWDEQYF. The rearrangement links TRBV30 to TRBJ2-7; D remains unclear. CDR1 and CDR2 (germline): GTSNPN, SVGIG (reference sequence). The CDR3 consists of 11 residues. The germline V and J ends were trimmed by 1 base and 5 bases, with 6 bases remaining between them.